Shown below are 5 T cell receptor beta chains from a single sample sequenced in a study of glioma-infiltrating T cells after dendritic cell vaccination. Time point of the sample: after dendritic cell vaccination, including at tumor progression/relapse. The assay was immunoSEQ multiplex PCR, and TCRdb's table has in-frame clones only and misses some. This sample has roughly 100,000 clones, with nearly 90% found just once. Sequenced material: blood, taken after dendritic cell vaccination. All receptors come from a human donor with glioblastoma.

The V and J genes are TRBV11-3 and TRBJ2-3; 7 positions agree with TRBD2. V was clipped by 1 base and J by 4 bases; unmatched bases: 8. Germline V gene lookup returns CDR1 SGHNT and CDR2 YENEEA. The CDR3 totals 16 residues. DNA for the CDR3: TGTGCCAGCAGCTTAGGGGAGGGTAATGATGCAGATACGCAGTATTTT. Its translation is CASSLGEGNDADTQYF.

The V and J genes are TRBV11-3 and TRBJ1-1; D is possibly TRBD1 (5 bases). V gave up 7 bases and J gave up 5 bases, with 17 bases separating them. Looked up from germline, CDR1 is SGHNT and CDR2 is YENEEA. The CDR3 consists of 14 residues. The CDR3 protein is CASTPGGAGTEAFF. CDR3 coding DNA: TGTGCCAGCACCCCGGGTGGGGCGGGGACTGAAGCTTTCTTT.

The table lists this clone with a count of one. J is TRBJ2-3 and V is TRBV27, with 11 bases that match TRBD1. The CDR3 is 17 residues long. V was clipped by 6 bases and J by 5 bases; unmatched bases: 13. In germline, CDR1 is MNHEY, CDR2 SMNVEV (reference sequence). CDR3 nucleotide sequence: TGTGCCAGCAGGCGAAAGATAGGACAGGGGGCGGTAGATACGCAGTATTTT. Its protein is CASRRKIGQGAVDTQYF.

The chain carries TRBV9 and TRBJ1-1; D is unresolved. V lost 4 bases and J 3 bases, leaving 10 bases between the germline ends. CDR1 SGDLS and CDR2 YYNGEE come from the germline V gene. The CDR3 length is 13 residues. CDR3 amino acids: CASSYRADTEAFF. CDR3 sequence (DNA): TGTGCCAGCAGCTACCGAGCGGACACTGAAGCTTTCTTT.

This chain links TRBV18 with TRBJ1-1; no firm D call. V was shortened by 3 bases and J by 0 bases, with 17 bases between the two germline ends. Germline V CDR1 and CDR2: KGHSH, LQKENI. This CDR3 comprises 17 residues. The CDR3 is CASSPATPGGLNTEAFF. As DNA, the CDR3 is TGTGCCAGCTCACCTGCTACCCCTGGCGGGTTGAACACTGAAGCTTTCTTT.